This paragraph covers one T cell receptor (beta chain) sequence. The target antigen is unknown. The source of the sample is a study of T cell repertoires and HLA-DP antigens. The overall study: Transduced HeLa cells presented HLA-DP to CD4+ T cells. General study results and limits: Clones undetected before culture averaged about 33% against one allele and approximately 51% against the other.

Sequencing used immunoSEQ multiplex PCR; TCRdb keeps in-frame clones, though not all of them. Here the sample spans roughly 120,000 clones, 80% to 95% being singletons. Input material: CD4+ T cells from PBMCs. The TCR comes from a woman under 30 in good health and CMV-seronegative.

As DNA, the CDR3 is TGTGCCACCACCCCAGCTCGGAGCACAGATACGCAGTATTTT. It yields the protein CATTPARSTDTQYF. The genes are TRBV15 and TRBJ2-3; no clear D gene. V was trimmed by 7 bases and J by 0 bases, leaving 11 bases between them. CDR3 size: 14 residues. Germline loops: CDR1 LNHNV, CDR2 YYDKDF (reference sequence).